A selection of T cell receptor beta chains follows, all from one sample in a study of post-analysis software for immune sequencing data. MiXCR, applied by TCRdb to the PCR reads, yields one record per CDR3 protein. The sample lists hundreds of thousands of distinct CDR3 sequences, less than 35% seen once, with around 0.56% in the top ten. Sequencing used blood. These receptors were taken from a girl between 10 and 17 years old with multiple sclerosis. CDR3s include the opening cysteine and the closing phenylalanine or tryptophan. Fields, in order: D gene, clone size, J gene, V gene, CDR3 DNA, CDR3 protein. The D gene is left open where the match is weak. A row's size may be missing; if present it is once, few, many or a size class.

. . TRBJ2-1 TRBV3-1 TGTGCCAGCAGAAAAACAGGCGAGCAGTTCTTC CASRKTGEQFF
. few TRBJ1-1 TRBV10-3 TGTGCCATCAGGGACGGACAGACGAACACTGAAGCTTTCTTT CAIRDGQTNTEAFF
TRBD2 many TRBJ2-1 TRBV20-1 TGCAGTGCTAGTACTAGCGATATGTACAATGAGCAGTTCTTC CSASTSDMYNEQFF
TRBD1 . TRBJ1-6 TRBV19 TGTGCCAGTAGCACACAGGGGGGCAATTCACCCCTCCACTTT CASSTQGGNSPLHF
TRBD2 . TRBJ2-3 TRBV28 TGTGCCAGCAGTTCCCCTAGCGGGATGAGCACAGATACGCAGTATTTT CASSSPSGMSTDTQYF
. . TRBJ1-5 TRBV3-1 TGTGCCAGCAGCCAAGACAGGGGTCCCTATCAGCCCCAGCATTTT CASSQDRGPYQPQHF
. few TRBJ2-1 TRBV20-1 TGCAGTGCTCCTTACAATGAGCAGTTCTTC CSAPYNEQFF
TRBD1 few TRBJ1-1 TRBV6-2/TRBV6-3 TGTGCCAGCAGTTACTCGACAGGGAACACTGGAGCTTTCTTT CASSYSTGNTGAFF
. few TRBJ2-1 TRBV25-1 TGTGCCAGCAGTGAGTGGTTAGAGGCGGGTGAGCAGTTCTTC CASSEWLEAGEQFF
. few TRBJ2-7 TRBV29-1 TGCAGCGTTATCGTGACGGGTGACTACGAGCAGTACTTC CSVIVTGDYEQYF
TRBD1 . TRBJ1-1 TRBV5-1 TGCGCCAGCAGCCCTCATGACAGGGGGGTGAACACTGAAGCTTTCTTT CASSPHDRGVNTEAFF
TRBD2 . TRBJ2-2 TRBV29-1 TGCAGCGCCCGGACTAGCGGGAGCGTGGGGGAGCTGTTTTTT CSARTSGSVGELFF
TRBD1 many TRBJ2-7 TRBV4-3 TGCGCCAGCAGCACTGACAGGGGGAGCTCCTACGAGCAGTACTTC CASSTDRGSSYEQYF
. few TRBJ2-3 TRBV5-6 TGTGCCAGCAGCTTGGCCGGGGCGGGTGGAACAGATACGCAGTATTTT CASSLAGAGGTDTQYF
. . TRBJ2-5 TRBV7-9 TGTGCCAGCGCAACGTCAATGGTGGGAGAGACCCAGTACTTC CASATSMVGETQYF
. few TRBJ2-3 TRBV7-2 TGTGCCAGCAGCTTAGCGCTGGGCGGAACAGATACGCAGTATTTT CASSLALGGTDTQYF
TRBD2 many TRBJ2-7 TRBV7-2 TGTGCCACTACGACTAGCGGGGGCTACGAGCAGTACTTC CATTTSGGYEQYF
. few TRBJ2-1 TRBV5-1 TGCGCCAGCAGCTCGTTAGCGGATGCGGGGCGAGTCAATGAGCAGTTCTTC CASSSLADAGRVNEQFF
TRBD2 many TRBJ2-1 TRBV29-1 TGCAGCCTCCGGGGGAGCGGGAGCTCCTACAATGAGCAGTTCTTC CSLRGSGSSYNEQFF
. . TRBJ2-7 TRBV5-1 TGCGCCAGCAGCTTGGCCATCGAGGCTGTATCCTACGAGCAGTACTTC CASSLAIEAVSYEQYF
. . TRBJ1-1 TRBV7-9 TGTGCCAGCAGCTTAATTGAGTCTTACACTGAAGCTTTCTTT CASSLIESYTEAFF
. few TRBJ2-5 TRBV28 TGTGCCAGCAGTTTATTAGCAGAGTACCAAGAGACCCAGTACTTC CASSLLAEYQETQYF
TRBD2 few TRBJ2-3 TRBV28 TGTGCCAGCAGAGCGGGGAGGGCCGCTACGCAGTATTTT CASRAGRAATQYF
. . TRBJ1-5 TRBV15 TGTGCCACCAGCAGAGTGTCAGGGCCCAATCAGCCCCAGCATTTT CATSRVSGPNQPQHF
. . TRBJ1-4 TRBV5-5 TGTGCCAGCAGCCGCCGGGGCGGGGGTGGCGAAAAACTGTTTTTT CASSRRGGGGEKLFF
. . TRBJ1-1 TRBV28 TGTGCCAGCAGTTTATCTTACAGGGTTTTAAACACTGAAGCTTTCTTT CASSLSYRVLNTEAFF
TRBD2 . TRBJ2-1 TRBV11-2 TGTGCCAGCAGCCAAGGGACTAGCGGGAGTAATGAGCAGTTCTTC CASSQGTSGSNEQFF
. . TRBJ2-2 TRBV4-3 TGCGCCAGCAGCCTTCGAGGGGTTCGCACCGGGGAGCTGTTTTTT CASSLRGVRTGELFF
. few TRBJ1-6 TRBV20-1 TGCAGTGCTAGAGACCTAAATAGCTATAATTCACCCCTCCACTTT CSARDLNSYNSPLHF
. few TRBJ2-7 TRBV20-1 TGCAGTGCTAGAGCGCCCACAGGGACCTACGAGCAGTACTTC CSARAPTGTYEQYF
TRBD2 few TRBJ2-5 TRBV18 TGTGCCAGCTCACCCCCTAAGAGTAGCGGGAGAGAAGAGACCCAGTACTTC CASSPPKSSGREETQYF
TRBD1 few TRBJ1-5 TRBV6-1 TGTGCCAGCAGCGGACAGGGGGGTATGGGTAATCAGCCCCAGCATTTT CASSGQGGMGNQPQHF
. . TRBJ2-5 TRBV5-1 TGCGCCAGCAGCTCGGACAATTCCCAAGAGACCCAGTACTTC CASSSDNSQETQYF
. few TRBJ1-2 TRBV6-6 TGTGCCAGCAGTTCCACCAAGGCCGGGACGGTGTATGGCTACACCTTC CASSSTKAGTVYGYTF
. . TRBJ1-2 TRBV5-6 TGTGCCAGCAGCTTGGTGGGAGACAGTGGGGATGGCTGCACCTTC CASSLVGDSGDGCTF
. . TRBJ2-2 TRBV6-6 TGTGCCAGCAGATCCCCTGCAGGGAGCACCGGGGAGCTGTTTTTT CASRSPAGSTGELFF
. few TRBJ1-1 TRBV7-2 TGTGCCAGCAGCCCCCTCCCCGGGGGCGCCACTGAAGCTTTCTTT CASSPLPGGATEAFF
. many TRBJ2-5 TRBV10-3 TGTGCCATCAGGAGCGACACCGCCGGGGAGACCCAGTACTTC CAIRSDTAGETQYF
. once TRBJ1-5 TRBV7-8 TGTGCCAGCAGTCACATGGAGGGAGGCAATCAGCCCCAGCATTTT CASSHMEGGNQPQHF
. . TRBJ2-7 TRBV4-2 TGTGCCAGCAGCCAAGCGATCGGGCTCAACCAAGGCGAGCAGTACTTC CASSQAIGLNQGEQYF
. few TRBJ2-7 TRBV29-1 TGCAGCGTTGAAGATGAGGGAGTTGGTTACGAGCAGTACTTC CSVEDEGVGYEQYF
. . TRBJ2-4 TRBV28 TGTGCCAGCAGTTTCCCGGCACGAGTCGCGGCCAAAAACATTCAGTACTTC CASSFPARVAAKNIQYF
TRBD2 . TRBJ2-4 TRBV20-1 TGCAGTGCTAGAGACGGACTAGCGGGAGCCAAAAACATTCAGTACTTC CSARDGLAGAKNIQYF
TRBD2 . TRBJ2-1 TRBV12-5 TGTGCTAGTGTATCAGCGGGAGCAAGCTCCTACAATGAGCAGTTCTTC CASVSAGASSYNEQFF
. few TRBJ2-4 TRBV10-3 TGTGCCATCAGTGAAGGGGGTGTGGACATTCAGTACTTC CAISEGGVDIQYF
. few TRBJ2-1 TRBV14 TGTGCCAGCACTAATCTATTGGCACCCGGGTTGAATGAGCAGTTCTTC CASTNLLAPGLNEQFF
TRBD2 few TRBJ2-7 TRBV20-1 TGCAGTGCTAGATCGGGGACTAGCGGGAGCTCCTACGAGCAGTACTTC CSARSGTSGSSYEQYF
. . TRBJ2-5 TRBV10-3 TGTGCCATCAGAGGGCAGTTACAAGAGACCCGGTACTTC CAIRGQLQETRYF
. few TRBJ1-5 TRBV6-5 TGTGCCAGCAGTTCACGGCGGGGGGGAGGACAGCCCCAGCATTTT CASSSRRGGGQPQHF
. . TRBJ2-3 TRBV28 TGTGCCAGCAGTTTGGGGTCCCGGGGGAAAGGGGATACGCAGTATTTT CASSLGSRGKGDTQYF
. . TRBJ2-7 TRBV25-1 TGTGCCAGCAGTGCAGGGAGGTACGAGCAGTACTTC CASSAGRYEQYF
. few TRBJ1-4 TRBV11-2 TGTGCCAGCAGCCCGCTCCATCGCCCCAGGTCCGGAGCAGACCAATTTAGGGGTGATGAAAAACTGTTTTTT CASSPLHRPRSGADQFRGDEKLFF
TRBD2 . TRBJ2-3 TRBV6-5 TGTGCCAGCAGTTTTCAGAGCGGGAGGGCCCCGGATACGCAGTATTTT CASSFQSGRAPDTQYF